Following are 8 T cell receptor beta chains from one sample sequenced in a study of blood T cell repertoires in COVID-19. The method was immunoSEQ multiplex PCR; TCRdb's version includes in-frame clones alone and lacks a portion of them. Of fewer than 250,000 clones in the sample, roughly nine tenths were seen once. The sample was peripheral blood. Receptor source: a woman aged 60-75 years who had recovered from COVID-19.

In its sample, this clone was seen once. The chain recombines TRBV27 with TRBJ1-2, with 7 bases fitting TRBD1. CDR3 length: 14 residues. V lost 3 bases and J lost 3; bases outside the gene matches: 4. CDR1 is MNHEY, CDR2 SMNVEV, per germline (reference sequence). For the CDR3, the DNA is TGTGCCAGCAGTTTTAGGGACAGAGACTATGGCTACACCTTC. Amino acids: CASSFRDRDYGYTF.

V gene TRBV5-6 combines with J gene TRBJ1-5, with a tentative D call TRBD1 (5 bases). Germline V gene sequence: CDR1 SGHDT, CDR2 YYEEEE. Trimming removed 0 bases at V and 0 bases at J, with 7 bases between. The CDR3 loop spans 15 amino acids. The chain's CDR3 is CASSLAGDSNQPQHF. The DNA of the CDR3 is TGTGCCAGCAGCTTGGCGGGGGATAGCAATCAGCCCCAGCATTTT. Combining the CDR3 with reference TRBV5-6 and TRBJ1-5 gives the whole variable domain DAGVTQSPTHLIKTRGQQVTLRCSPKSGHDTVSWYQQALGQGPQFIFQYYEEEERQRGNFPDRFSGHQFPNYSSELNVNALLLGDSALYLCASSLAGDSNQPQHFGDGTRLSIL.

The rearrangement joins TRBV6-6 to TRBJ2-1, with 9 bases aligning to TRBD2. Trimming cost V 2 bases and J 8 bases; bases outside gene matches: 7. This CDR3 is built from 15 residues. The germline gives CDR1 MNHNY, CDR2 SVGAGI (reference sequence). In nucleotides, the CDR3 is TGTGCCAGCAGTTACGGCGGGGGGGCGGTGGATGAGCAGTTCTTC. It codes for CASSYGGGAVDEQFF.

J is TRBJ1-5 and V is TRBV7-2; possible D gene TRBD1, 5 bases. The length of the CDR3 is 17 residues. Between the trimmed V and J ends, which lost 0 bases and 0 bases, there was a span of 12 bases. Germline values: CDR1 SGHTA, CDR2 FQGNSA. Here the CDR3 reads CASSLAGAGDSNQPQHF. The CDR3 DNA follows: TGTGCCAGCAGCTTAGCAGGCGCGGGGGATAGCAATCAGCCCCAGCATTTT.

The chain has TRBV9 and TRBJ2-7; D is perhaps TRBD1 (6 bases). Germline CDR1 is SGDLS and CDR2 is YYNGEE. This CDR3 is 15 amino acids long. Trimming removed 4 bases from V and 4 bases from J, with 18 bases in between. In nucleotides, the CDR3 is TGTGCCAGCAGCCCAAAGAGACAGGACTCGTACGAGCAGTACTTC. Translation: CASSPKRQDSYEQYF.

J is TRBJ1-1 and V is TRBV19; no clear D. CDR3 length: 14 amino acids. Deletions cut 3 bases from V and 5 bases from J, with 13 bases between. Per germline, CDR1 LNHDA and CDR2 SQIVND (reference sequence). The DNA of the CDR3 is TGTGCCAGTAGTATTGTGGGAGGTGGGACTGAAGCTTTCTTT. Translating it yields CASSIVGGGTEAFF.

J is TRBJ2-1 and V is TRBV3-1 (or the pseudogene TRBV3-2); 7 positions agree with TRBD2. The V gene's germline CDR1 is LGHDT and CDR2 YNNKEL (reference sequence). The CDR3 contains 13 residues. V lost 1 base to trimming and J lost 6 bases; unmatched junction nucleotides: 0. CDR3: CASSQGTSNEQFF. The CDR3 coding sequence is TGTGCCAGCAGCCAAGGGACTAGCAATGAGCAGTTCTTC.

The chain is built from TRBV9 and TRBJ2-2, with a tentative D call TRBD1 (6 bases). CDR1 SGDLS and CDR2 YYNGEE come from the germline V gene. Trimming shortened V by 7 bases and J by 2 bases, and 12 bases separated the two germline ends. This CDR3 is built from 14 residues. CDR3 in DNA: TGTGCCAGCCAGACAGGAGTCAACACCGGGGAGCTGTTTTTT. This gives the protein CASQTGVNTGELFF.